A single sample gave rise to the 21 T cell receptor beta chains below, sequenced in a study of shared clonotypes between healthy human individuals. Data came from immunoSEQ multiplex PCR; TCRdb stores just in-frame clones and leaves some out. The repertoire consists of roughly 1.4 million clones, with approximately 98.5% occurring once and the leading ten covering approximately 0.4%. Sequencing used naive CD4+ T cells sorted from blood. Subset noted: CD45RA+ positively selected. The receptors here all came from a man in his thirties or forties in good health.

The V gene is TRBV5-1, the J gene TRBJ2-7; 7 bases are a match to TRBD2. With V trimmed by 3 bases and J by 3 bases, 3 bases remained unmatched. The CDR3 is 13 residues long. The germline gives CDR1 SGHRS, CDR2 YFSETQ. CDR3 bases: TGCGCCAGCAGCTCCGGACTAGGCTACGAGCAGTACTTC. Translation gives CASSSGLGYEQYF.

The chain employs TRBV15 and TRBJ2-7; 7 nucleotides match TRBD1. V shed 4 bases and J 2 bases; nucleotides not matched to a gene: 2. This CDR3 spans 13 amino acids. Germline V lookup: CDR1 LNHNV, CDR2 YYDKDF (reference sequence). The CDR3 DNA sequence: TGTGCCACCAGCATGGACAGGACCTACGAGCAGTACTTC. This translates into CATSMDRTYEQYF.

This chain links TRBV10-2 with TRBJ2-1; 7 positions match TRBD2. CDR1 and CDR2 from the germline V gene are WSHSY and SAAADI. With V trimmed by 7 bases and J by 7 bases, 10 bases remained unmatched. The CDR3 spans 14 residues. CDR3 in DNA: TGCGCCAGCAAGCGGGAAATTTTAGCTAATGAGCAGTTCTTC. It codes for CASKREILANEQFF.

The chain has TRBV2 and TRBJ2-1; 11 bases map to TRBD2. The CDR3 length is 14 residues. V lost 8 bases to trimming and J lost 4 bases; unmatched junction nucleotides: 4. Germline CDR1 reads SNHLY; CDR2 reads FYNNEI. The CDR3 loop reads CASSTSGAYNEQFF. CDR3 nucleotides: TGTGCCAGCTCGACTAGCGGGGCTTACAATGAGCAGTTCTTC.

In DNA form, the CDR3 reads TGTGCCAGCAGTGGCCCGGGGGGTCACGGGTTGCAGTTCTTC. Its protein is CASSGPGGHGLQFF. The chain combines TRBV25-1 with TRBJ2-1, with 7 bases identical to TRBD2. The CDR3 has 14 residues. With 4 bases clipped from V and 12 bases from J, the junction kept 12 bases outside the gene matches. Germline CDR1 reads MGHDK; CDR2 reads SYGVNS.

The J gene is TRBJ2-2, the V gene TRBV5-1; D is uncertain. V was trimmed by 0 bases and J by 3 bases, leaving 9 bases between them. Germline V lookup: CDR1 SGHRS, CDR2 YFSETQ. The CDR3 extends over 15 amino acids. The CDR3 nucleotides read TGCGCCAGCAGCTTGGCGGCCCAGTACACCGGGGAGCTGTTTTTT. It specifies CASSLAAQYTGELFF.

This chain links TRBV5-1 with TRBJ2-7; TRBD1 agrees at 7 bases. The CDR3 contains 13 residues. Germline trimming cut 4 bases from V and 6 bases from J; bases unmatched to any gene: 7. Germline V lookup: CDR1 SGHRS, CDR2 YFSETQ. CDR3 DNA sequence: TGCGCCAGCAGCCTGCGACAGGGAGTCGAGCAGTACTTC. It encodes CASSLRQGVEQYF. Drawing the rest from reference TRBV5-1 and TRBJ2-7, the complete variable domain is KAGVTQTPRYLIKTRGQQVTLSCSPISGHRSVSWYQQTPGQGLQFLFEYFSETQRNKGNFPGRFSGRQFSNSRSEMNVSTLELGDSALYLCASSLRQGVEQYFGPGTRLTVT.

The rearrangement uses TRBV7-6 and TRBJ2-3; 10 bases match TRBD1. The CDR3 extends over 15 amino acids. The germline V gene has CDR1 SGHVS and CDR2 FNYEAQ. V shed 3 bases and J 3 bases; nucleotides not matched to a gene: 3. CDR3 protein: CASSLGQGRTDTQYF. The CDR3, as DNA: TGTGCCAGCAGCTTGGGACAGGGGAGAACAGATACGCAGTATTTT. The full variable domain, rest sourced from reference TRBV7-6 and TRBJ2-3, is GAGVSQSPRYKVTKRGQDVALRCDPISGHVSLYWYRQALGQGPEFLTYFNYEAQQDKSGLPNDRFSAERPEGSISTLTIQRTEQRDSAMYRCASSLGQGRTDTQYFGPGTRLTVL.

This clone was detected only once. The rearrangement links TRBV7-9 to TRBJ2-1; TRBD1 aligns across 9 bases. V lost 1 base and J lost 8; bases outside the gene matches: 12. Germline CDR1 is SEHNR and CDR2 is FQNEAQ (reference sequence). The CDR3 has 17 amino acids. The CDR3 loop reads CASSLGLAGTGWDEQFF. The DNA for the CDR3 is TGTGCCAGCAGCTTAGGGTTGGCCGGGACAGGGTGGGATGAGCAGTTCTTC.

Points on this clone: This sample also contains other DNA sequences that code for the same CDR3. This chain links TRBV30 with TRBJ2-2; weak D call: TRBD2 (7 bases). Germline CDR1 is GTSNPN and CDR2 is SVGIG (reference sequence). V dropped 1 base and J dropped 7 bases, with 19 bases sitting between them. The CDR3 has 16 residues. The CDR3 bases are TGTGCCTGGAGTGAAGGGACCGGGGGGCGGGTCGGGGAGCTGTTTTTT. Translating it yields CAWSEGTGGRVGELFF.

The CDR3 bases are TGTGCCAGCAGGCTGGGTGGTAGCAATCAGCCCCAGCATTTT. Protein sequence: CASRLGGSNQPQHF. The chain joins TRBV7-2 to TRBJ1-5, with D uncertain. Trimming pared 6 bases from V and 0 bases from J, leaving 9 bases between. The CDR3 has 14 amino acids. CDR1 is SGHTA, CDR2 FQGNSA, per germline.

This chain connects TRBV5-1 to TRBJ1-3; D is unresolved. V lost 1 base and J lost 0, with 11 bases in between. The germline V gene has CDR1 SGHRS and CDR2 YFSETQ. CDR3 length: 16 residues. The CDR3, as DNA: TGCGCCAGCAGCTTGTATTCTGCGAGCTCTGGAAACACCATATATTTT. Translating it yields CASSLYSASSGNTIYF.

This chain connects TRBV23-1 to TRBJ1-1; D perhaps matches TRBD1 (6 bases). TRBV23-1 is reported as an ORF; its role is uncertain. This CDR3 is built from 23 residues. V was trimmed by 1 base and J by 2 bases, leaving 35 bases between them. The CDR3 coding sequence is TGCGCCAGCAGTCAATTCGGGGCCTACAGGGTGAAAGCCACAGGGTTGTTAAACACTGAAGCTTTCTTT. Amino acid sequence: CASSQFGAYRVKATGLLNTEAFF.

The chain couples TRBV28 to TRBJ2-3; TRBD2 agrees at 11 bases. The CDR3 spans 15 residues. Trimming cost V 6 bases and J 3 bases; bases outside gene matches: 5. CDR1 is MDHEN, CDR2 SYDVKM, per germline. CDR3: CASRRSGRETDTQYF. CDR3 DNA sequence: TGTGCCAGCAGGCGTAGCGGGAGGGAGACAGATACGCAGTATTTT.

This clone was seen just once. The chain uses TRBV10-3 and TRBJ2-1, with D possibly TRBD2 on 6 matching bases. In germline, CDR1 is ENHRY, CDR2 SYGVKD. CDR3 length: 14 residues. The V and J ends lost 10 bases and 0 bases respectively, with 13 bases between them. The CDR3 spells CATLGGGSYNEQFF. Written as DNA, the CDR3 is TGTGCCACCCTGGGGGGTGGCTCCTACAATGAGCAGTTCTTC.

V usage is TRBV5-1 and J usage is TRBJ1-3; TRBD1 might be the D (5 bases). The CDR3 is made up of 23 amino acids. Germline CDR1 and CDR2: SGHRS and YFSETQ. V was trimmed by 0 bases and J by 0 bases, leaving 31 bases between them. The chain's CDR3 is CASSLEGFIGTVGKGASGNTIYF. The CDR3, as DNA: TGCGCCAGCAGCTTGGAGGGATTTATCGGGACCGTGGGTAAGGGAGCCTCTGGAAACACCATATATTTT.

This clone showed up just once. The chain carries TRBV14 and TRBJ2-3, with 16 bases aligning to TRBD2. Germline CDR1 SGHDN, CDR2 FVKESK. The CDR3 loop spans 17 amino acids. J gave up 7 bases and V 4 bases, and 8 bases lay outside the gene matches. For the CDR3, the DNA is TGTGCCAGCAGCCGGGCGGGACTAGCGGGAGGGCGAAATACGCAGTATTTT. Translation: CASSRAGLAGGRNTQYF.

This CDR3 reads CASSIRQLNQPQHF. The CDR3 nucleotides read TGCGCCAGCAGCATACGACAGCTGAATCAGCCCCAGCATTTT. This chain connects TRBV4-1 to TRBJ1-5; D is perhaps TRBD1 (5 bases). CDR1 and CDR2 from the germline V gene are MGHRA and YSYEKL. The ends were cut back, 5 bases at V and 4 bases at J, with 12 bases in the middle. The length of the CDR3 is 14 residues.

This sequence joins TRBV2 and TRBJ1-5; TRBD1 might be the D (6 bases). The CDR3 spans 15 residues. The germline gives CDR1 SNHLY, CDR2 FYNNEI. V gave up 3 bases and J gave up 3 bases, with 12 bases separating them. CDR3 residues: CASSDTQGYNQPQHF. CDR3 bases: TGTGCCAGCAGTGACACACAGGGATACAATCAGCCCCAGCATTTT. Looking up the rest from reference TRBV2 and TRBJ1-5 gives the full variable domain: EPEVTQTPSHQVTQMGQEVILRCVPISNHLYFYWYRQILGQKVEFLVSFYNNEISEKSEIFDDQFSVERPDGSNFTLKIRSTKLEDSAMYFCASSDTQGYNQPQHFGDGTRLSIL.

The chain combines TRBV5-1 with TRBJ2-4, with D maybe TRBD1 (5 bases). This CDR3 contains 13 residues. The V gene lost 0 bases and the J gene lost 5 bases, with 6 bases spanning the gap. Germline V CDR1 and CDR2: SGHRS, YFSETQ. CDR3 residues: CASSLVRENIQYF. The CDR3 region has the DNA TGCGCCAGCAGCTTGGTCAGGGAAAACATTCAGTACTTC.

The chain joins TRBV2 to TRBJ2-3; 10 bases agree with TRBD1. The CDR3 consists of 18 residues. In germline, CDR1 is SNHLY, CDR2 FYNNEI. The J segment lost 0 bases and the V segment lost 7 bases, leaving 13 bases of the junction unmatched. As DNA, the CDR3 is TGTGCCAGCAAGGGCCAGACAGGGGGCCCCTCTAGCACAGATACGCAGTATTTT. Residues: CASKGQTGGPSSTDTQYF.